This T cell receptor (beta chain) is drawn from a study of shared clonotypes between healthy human individuals. About the study: CD4 naive and memory got three plates each, CD8 naive two, CD8 memory one.

The CDR3 covers 13 residues. With V trimmed by 5 bases and J by 8 bases, 6 bases remained unmatched. CDR1 SQVTM and CDR2 ANQGSEA come from the germline V gene. As regards this clone: Antigen specificity is unknown.

Data came from immunoSEQ multiplex PCR; TCRdb stores just in-frame clones and leaves some out. The repertoire consists of more than 2 million clones, with less than 95% occurring once and the leading ten covering 0.85% to 1.3%. It was CD45RO-negative cells, positively selected for CCR7, that made up naive CD8 cells, with terminally differentiated effector memory CD45RA+ cells excluded. Every one of the donors was a Caucasian adult that lived in Nashville, Tennessee. Findings of the study overall: Estimated richness values were generally larger in naive subsets than in memory subsets.

Sample: naive CD8+ T cells sorted from blood. This TCR came from a man between 18 and 29 years old in good health. V usage is TRBV29-1 and J usage is TRBJ1-4, with 9 bases fitting TRBD1. The CDR3 DNA sequence: TGCAGCGTTTCACAGGGGGCTTACGAAAAACTGTTTTTT. Translation gives CSVSQGAYEKLFF.